Listed here are 24 T cell receptor beta chains from one sample, sequenced in a study of cytomegalovirus exposure and HLA in healthy donors. Repertoires were generated with immunoSEQ multiplex PCR, while TCRdb's copy carries only in-frame clones and drops some. The table records fewer than 350,000 clones, roughly 88% of them present only once. Sequenced: PBMCs. The receptors here all came from a woman between 18 and 29 years old in good health and CMV-seronegative.

The chain combines TRBV9 with TRBJ2-1, with TRBD2 matching 14 bases. Germline V gene sequence: CDR1 SGDLS, CDR2 YYNGEE. Germline trimming cut 4 bases from V and 5 bases from J; bases unmatched to any gene: 14. The CDR3 length is 19 residues. CDR3 protein: CASSQVPGLAGVAHNEQFF. The CDR3 nucleotides read TGTGCCAGCAGCCAAGTTCCGGGACTAGCGGGAGTTGCCCACAATGAGCAGTTCTTC.

V usage is TRBV19 and J usage is TRBJ1-1; weak D call: TRBD1 (5 bases). The V and J ends lost 3 bases and 0 bases respectively, with 17 bases between them. CDR1 and CDR2 from the germline V gene are LNHDA and SQIVND (reference sequence). The CDR3 runs 17 residues. The CDR3 is CASSIPRSGFLNTEAFF. For the CDR3, the DNA is TGTGCCAGTAGTATCCCTCGTTCAGGGTTTTTGAACACTGAAGCTTTCTTT. Variable domain in full (rest from reference TRBV19 and TRBJ1-1): DGGITQSPKYLFRKEGQNVTLSCEQNLNHDAMYWYRQDPGQGLRLIYYSQIVNDFQKGDIAEGYSVSREKKESFPLTVTSAQKNPTAFYLCASSIPRSGFLNTEAFFGQGTRLTVV.

V gene TRBV27 combines with J gene TRBJ1-5; 7 nucleotides match TRBD1. Trimming cost V 6 bases and J 6 bases; bases outside gene matches: 5. The CDR3 extends over 13 amino acids. Germline V CDR1 and CDR2: MNHEY, SMNVEV (reference sequence). CDR3 nucleotide sequence: TGTGCCAGCAGAGGGGGCCCGCGTCAGCCCCAGCATTTT. Translating gives CASRGGPRQPQHF.

The DNA for the CDR3 is TGTGCCAGCAGTCTAACCCCCCTGGTGAATGAGCAGTTCTTC. Residues: CASSLTPLVNEQFF. The chain has TRBV7-8 and TRBJ2-1; no clear D. Germline V gene lookup returns CDR1 SGHVS and CDR2 FQNEAQ. V lost 6 bases to trimming and J lost 7 bases, with 16 bases between them. The CDR3 length is 14 residues.

The chain has TRBV18 and TRBJ2-7, with D hard to call. Germline CDR1 reads KGHSH; CDR2 reads LQKENI. V was pared by 3 bases and J by 0 bases, with 6 bases between. The CDR3 totals 13 residues. CDR3 coding DNA: TGTGCCAGCTCACCGATAGACTCCTACGAGCAGTACTTC. Amino acid sequence: CASSPIDSYEQYF.

V usage is TRBV5-6 and J usage is TRBJ2-7, with TRBD2 matching 8 bases. V was clipped by 1 base and J by 3 bases; unmatched bases: 15. Germline V gene data show CDR1 as SGHDT and CDR2 as YYEEEE. This CDR3 is built from 18 residues. CDR3 sequence reads: CASSLYLRGAGQRYEQYF. CDR3 DNA sequence: TGTGCCAGCAGCTTGTATCTGCGGGGGGCAGGACAGCGCTACGAGCAGTACTTC. Together with reference TRBV5-6 and TRBJ2-7, the CDR3 gives the full variable domain: DAGVTQSPTHLIKTRGQQVTLRCSPKSGHDTVSWYQQALGQGPQFIFQYYEEEERQRGNFPDRFSGHQFPNYSSELNVNALLLGDSALYLCASSLYLRGAGQRYEQYFGPGTRLTVT.

Details on this clone: A read error may account for a junction end that differs from germline. V gene TRBV5-1 combines with J gene TRBJ2-3; 9 nucleotides line up with TRBD1. The V gene's germline CDR1 is SGHRS and CDR2 YFSETQ. CDR3 size: 14 residues. The CDR3 DNA follows: TGCGCCAGCAGCCCTGGAGGCGCGGGACAGGGCTGGGTATTT. Encoded protein: CASSPGGAGQGWVF.

The chain employs TRBV18 and TRBJ2-7; 10 nucleotides align to TRBD1. Per germline, CDR1 KGHSH and CDR2 LQKENI. The trim removed 3 bases at V and 7 bases at J, leaving 6 bases unmatched. The length of the CDR3 is 14 residues. DNA of the CDR3: TGTGCCAGCTCACCCCGGGACAGGGGAGGTGAGCAGTACTTC. Its translation: CASSPRDRGGEQYF.

The V call is TRBV6-1, the J call TRBJ1-1; D is perhaps TRBD1 (6 bases). Germline CDR1 and CDR2: MNHNS and SASEGT. V was cut by 1 base and J by 7 bases, with 16 bases left in between. The CDR3 spans 15 residues. The CDR3 region is CASSEEAGVSYEAFF. CDR3 nucleotides: TGTGCCAGCAGTGAAGAGGCAGGGGTCAGCTATGAAGCTTTCTTT.

This chain joins TRBV10-2 and TRBJ2-7; D perhaps matches TRBD2 (6 bases). Germline-derived CDR1 and CDR2 are WSHSY and SAAADI. The CDR3 sequence is 11 residues long. Trimming shortened V by 8 bases and J by 2 bases, and 7 bases separated the two germline ends. The CDR3, as DNA: TGCGCCAGCGGGGGGACCTACGAGCAGTACTTC. Translating it yields CASGGTYEQYF.

The V gene is TRBV19, the J gene TRBJ1-3, with no clear D. Germline V gives CDR1 LNHDA, CDR2 SQIVND (reference sequence). V was cut by 6 bases and J by 0 bases, with 6 bases left in between. This CDR3 region has 13 residues. This CDR3 is CASRQSSGNTIYF. The CDR3, as DNA: TGTGCCAGTAGACAGAGCTCTGGAAACACCATATATTTT.

The CDR3 region is CASSFSGRAYGYTF. The CDR3 bases are TGTGCCAGCAGTTTTTCAGGGAGGGCCTATGGCTACACCTTC. The V call is TRBV28, the J call TRBJ1-2, with TRBD1 as a possible D gene (5 bases). Germline assignment: CDR1 MDHEN and CDR2 SYDVKM. The CDR3 contains 14 residues. With 3 bases removed from V and 4 bases from J, the gap between germline ends came to 12 bases.

V gene TRBV6-6 combines with J gene TRBJ2-1, with 12 bases aligning to TRBD2. CDR3 size: 14 residues. The ends lost 5 bases at V and 5 bases at J; junction bases unmatched: 1. Germline assignment: CDR1 MNHNY and CDR2 SVGAGI (reference sequence). CDR3 nucleotide sequence: TGTGCCAGCAGTGGACTAGCGGGAAACAATGAGCAGTTCTTC. It yields the protein CASSGLAGNNEQFF.

The V call is TRBV7-6, the J call TRBJ1-1; TRBD1 is a possible D gene (6 bases). The ends were cut back, 5 bases at V and 4 bases at J, with 14 bases in the middle. The CDR3 spans 14 residues. The germline gives CDR1 SGHVS, CDR2 FNYEAQ. The CDR3 here is CASSPLTGGTEAFF. As DNA, the CDR3 is TGTGCCAGCAGCCCGCTGACAGGAGGCACTGAAGCTTTCTTT. Complete variable domain (other parts from reference TRBV7-6 and TRBJ1-1): GAGVSQSPRYKVTKRGQDVALRCDPISGHVSLYWYRQALGQGPEFLTYFNYEAQQDKSGLPNDRFSAERPEGSISTLTIQRTEQRDSAMYRCASSPLTGGTEAFFGQGTRLTVV.

The chain carries TRBV28 and TRBJ1-1; D is ambiguous. Germline-derived CDR1 and CDR2 are MDHEN and SYDVKM. The CDR3 runs to 12 residues. Between the trimmed V and J ends, which lost 5 bases and 2 bases, there was a span of 6 bases. The CDR3 bases are TGTGCCAGCAGTCCGGTTAACACTGAAGCTTTCTTT. Translated: CASSPVNTEAFF.

The chain recombines TRBV11-3 with TRBJ2-3, with D possibly matching TRBD2 (6 bases). There are 13 residues in the CDR3. Between the trimmed V and J ends, which lost 1 base and 6 bases, there was a span of 8 bases. Germline V gives CDR1 SGHNT, CDR2 YENEEA. Here the CDR3 DNA reads TGTGCCAGCAGCTTAGGGAGGGCGGATACGCAGTATTTT. This encodes CASSLGRADTQYF.

This chain uses TRBV4-1 with TRBJ1-2; possibly TRBD1 for D (5 bases). Per germline, CDR1 MGHRA and CDR2 YSYEKL. This CDR3 is built from 12 residues. V lost 4 bases, J lost 10 bases, and 13 bases lay in between. The CDR3 loop is CASSPQEGLYTF. The CDR3 DNA is TGCGCCAGCAGCCCACAGGAGGGCCTCTACACCTTC.

This sequence joins TRBV30 and TRBJ1-1; no reliable D call. Germline CDR1 and CDR2: GTSNPN and SVGIG (reference sequence). The CDR3 consists of 12 residues. With 3 bases removed from V and 3 bases from J, the gap between germline ends came to 8 bases. DNA for the CDR3: TGTGCCTGGAGCTCAAGCGACACTGAAGCTTTCTTT. It yields the protein CAWSSSDTEAFF.

The chain recombines TRBV4-1 with TRBJ1-1; no firm D call. The CDR3 extends over 14 amino acids. CDR1 and CDR2 (germline): MGHRA, YSYEKL. V was cut by 1 base and J by 4 bases, with 10 bases left in between. The chain's CDR3 is CASSQAGIGTEAFF. In nucleotides, the CDR3 is TGCGCCAGCAGCCAAGCGGGAATCGGCACTGAAGCTTTCTTT.

CDR3 residues: CASSPGSGASSYNSPLHF. The DNA for the CDR3 is TGCGCCAGCAGCCCTGGTTCCGGAGCCTCGAGCTATAATTCACCCCTCCACTTT. The chain employs TRBV5-1 and TRBJ1-6; D is unresolved. Trimming removed 4 bases from V and 3 bases from J, with 20 bases in between. CDR1 is SGHRS, CDR2 YFSETQ, per germline. The length of the CDR3 is 18 residues.

This clone showed up just once. The V and J genes are TRBV7-6 and TRBJ2-1, with 11 positions matching TRBD2. Trimming at V came to 2 bases and at J to 4 bases, leaving 10 bases not matched to a gene. CDR3 size: 18 residues. Germline CDR1 SGHVS, CDR2 FNYEAQ. Written as DNA, the CDR3 is TGTGCCAGCAGCTTATTTACTAGCGGGGGAGGCTCGTACAATGAGCAGTTCTTC. Protein sequence: CASSLFTSGGGSYNEQFF.

V and J are TRBV15 and TRBJ1-1, with TRBD1 identical over 9 bases. In germline, CDR1 is LNHNV, CDR2 YYDKDF (reference sequence). The CDR3 runs to 16 residues. V lost 0 bases and J lost 4; bases outside the gene matches: 6. Written as DNA, the CDR3 is TGTGCCACCAGCAGAGAGCTCCCGGGACAGGGCACTGAAGCTTTCTTT. This sequence encodes CATSRELPGQGTEAFF.

This chain uses TRBV9 with TRBJ1-2; D is undetermined. This CDR3 is built from 14 residues. V was pared by 0 bases and J by 7 bases, with 13 bases between. Germline lookup yields CDR1 SGDLS and CDR2 YYNGEE. The CDR3 here is CASSVEGVGVGYTF. In nucleotides, the CDR3 is TGTGCCAGCAGCGTAGAAGGTGTCGGGGTTGGCTACACCTTC.

The chain couples TRBV7-9 to TRBJ1-3; D call uncertain. The length of the CDR3 is 15 residues. Trimming removed 1 base from V and 0 bases from J, with 7 bases in between. The germline V gene has CDR1 SEHNR and CDR2 FQNEAQ (reference sequence). CDR3 region: CASSLDRDSGNTIYF. The CDR3 DNA reads as TGTGCCAGCAGCTTAGACCGGGACTCTGGAAACACCATATATTTT.